A selection of T cell receptor beta chains follows, all from one sample in a study of T cell repertoires in cytomegalovirus infection. TCRdb reprocessed the reads via MiXCR and lists one record per CDR3 protein. The table includes approximately 400,000 distinct CDR3 sequences, roughly 31% detected once. Sequencing was performed on PBMCs. Every receptor here comes from a human donor in good health (CMV status not recorded). Some clones in this sample may be carry-over from other donors' samples. CDR3s include the opening cysteine and the closing phenylalanine or tryptophan. D genes are given only for firm matches. Rows may omit the clone size; those that give it use once, few, many or a size class.

>TRBV7-6|TRBJ2-3|few|16|-
TGTGCCAGCAGCTTAGCGGGAGCAAGAGGGACAGATACGCAGTATTTT
CASSLAGARGTDTQYF
>TRBV7-3|TRBJ2-1|many|15|TRBD1
TGTGCCAGCAGCTCCTGGACAGGGTCGGGGAATGAGCAGTTCTTC
CASSSWTGSGNEQFF
>TRBV6-8|TRBJ1-1|-|14|TRBD1
TGTGCCAGCTGTTTGACAGGGGGGAACACTGAAGCTTTCTTT
CASCLTGGNTEAFF
>TRBV24-1|TRBJ2-3|once|15|TRBD2
TGTGCCACCGGCGAGGCGGGGGGGCGAGTGGATACGCAGTATTTT
CATGEAGGRVDTQYF
>TRBV7-2|TRBJ2-2|few|14|-
TGTGCCAGCAGCACGGGACCAAAAGGCGGGGAGCTGTTTTTT
CASSTGPKGGELFF
>TRBV29-1|TRBJ2-2|-|13|-
TGCAGCGTCGGGACCCTAATGCGCGGGGAGCTGTTTTTT
CSVGTLMRGELFF
>TRBV4-1|TRBJ2-3|many|18|TRBD1
TGCGCCAGCAGCCAAGATGAACCCGACAGGGCGACCACAGATACGCAGTATTTT
CASSQDEPDRATTDTQYF
>TRBV24-1|TRBJ2-1|-|16|TRBD2
TGTGCCACCAGTGACCCTCGGACTAGCGGGGGGGCCCTGCAGTTCTTC
CATSDPRTSGGALQFF
>TRBV6-5|TRBJ2-2|few|16|-
TGTGCCAGCAGTTACTCGAAACAGGCGGTCACCGGGGAGCTGTTTTTT
CASSYSKQAVTGELFF
>TRBV19|TRBJ1-1|-|14|-
TGTGCCAGTAGTATCCGTGCGGGGAACACTGAAGCTTTCTTT
CASSIRAGNTEAFF
>TRBV5-6|TRBJ2-1|-|16|TRBD2
TGTGCCAGCAGCTTGCCAGTTCGAGCGGGATACAATGAGCAGTTCTTC
CASSLPVRAGYNEQFF
>TRBV15|TRBJ2-2|-|19|TRBD2
TGTGCCACCAGCAGAGTGGGACTAGCGGGGGGTGGGAACACCGGGGAGCTGTTTTTT
CATSRVGLAGGGNTGELFF
>TRBV7-6|TRBJ2-5|few|16|TRBD2
TGTGCCAGCAGCTTACGCCCAGCGGGGCACCAAGAGACCCAGTACTTC
CASSLRPAGHQETQYF
>TRBV7-8|TRBJ2-3|many|16|TRBD2
TGTGCCAGCAGCCCAGGGGGGACTAGCGAGGCAGATACGCAGTATTTT
CASSPGGTSEADTQYF
>TRBV6-2/TRBV6-3|TRBJ2-2|many|14|-
TGTGCCAGCAGGGGGGCTTCGGACACCGGGGAGCTGTTTTTT
CASRGASDTGELFF
>TRBV27|TRBJ1-2|-|13|-
TGTGCCAGCAGCGGCGGCAGGGTGCATGGCTACACCTTC
CASSGGRVHGYTF
>TRBV6-6|TRBJ2-5|-|16|TRBD1
TGTGCCAGCAGTTACGGGGACAGGGGGCACCAAGAGACCCAGTACTTC
CASSYGDRGHQETQYF
>TRBV12-3/TRBV12-4|TRBJ1-2|-|15|TRBD1
TGTGCCAGCAACCACAGAAACAGGGGAGACTATGGCTACACCTTC
CASNHRNRGDYGYTF
>TRBV7-6|TRBJ2-3|few|16|-
TGTGCCAGCAGCCCAACTTCAGGTTCCGGCACAGATACGCAGTATTTT
CASSPTSGSGTDTQYF
>TRBV6-1|TRBJ1-1|few|13|-
TGTGCCAGCAGTGTCGGACGGCACACTGAAGCTTTCTTT
CASSVGRHTEAFF
>TRBV6-5|TRBJ1-2|-|15|TRBD1
TGTGCCAGCAGTTACACAGGGGTCTCTAACTATGGCTACACCTTC
CASSYTGVSNYGYTF
>TRBV15|TRBJ2-2|few|15|-
TGTGCCACCAGCGGTAGACAGACGAACACCGGGGAGCTGTTTTTT
CATSGRQTNTGELFF
>TRBV12-3/TRBV12-4|TRBJ2-7|-|18|TRBD1
TGTGCCAGCAGTCCGGGACCAGGGGGCTCCACGGTCTCCTACGAGCAGTACTTC
CASSPGPGGSTVSYEQYF
>TRBV28|TRBJ2-5|many|13|-
TGTGCCAGCAGTCCCCCCGCGTTAGAGACCCAGTACTTC
CASSPPALETQYF
>TRBV2|TRBJ2-7|-|11|-
TGTGCCATGCGGACCTCCTACGAGCAGTACTTC
CAMRTSYEQYF
>TRBV5-4|TRBJ2-7|few|15|-
TGTGCCAGCAGCGAGGGACGGAACCTTGCCTACGAGCAGTACTTC
CASSEGRNLAYEQYF
>TRBV6-5|TRBJ1-2|-|13|-
TGTGCCACCACTAACGCCAGAAACTATGGCTACACCTTC
CATTNARNYGYTF
>TRBV11-2|TRBJ1-1|many|15|-
TGTGCCAGCAGCGAGGACGGAGTAAAGAACACTGAAGCTTTCTTT
CASSEDGVKNTEAFF
>TRBV5-3|TRBJ2-2|-|16|-
TGTGCCAGCAGCTTGGGTTCGGGTCGAGGCACCGGGGAGCTGTTTTTT
CASSLGSGRGTGELFF
>TRBV12-3/TRBV12-4|TRBJ1-2|-|14|-
TGTGCCAGCAGTTTGGGCAGCCGCGCTGGAGGCTACACCTTC
CASSLGSRAGGYTF
>TRBV2|TRBJ1-1|few|15|-
TGTGCCAGCAGGTGGGGGTCCCAGGAGAACACTGAAGCTTTCTTT
CASRWGSQENTEAFF
>TRBV6-5|TRBJ2-2|few|13|-
TGTGCCAGCAGACATGGGTTCACCGGGGAGCTGTTTTTT
CASRHGFTGELFF
>TRBV19|TRBJ1-5|once|15|-
TGTGCCAGTATTACTCAGGGGAATGGCAATCAGCCCCAGCATTTT
CASITQGNGNQPQHF
>TRBV4-2|TRBJ2-7|-|17|-
TGTGCCAGCAGCCAAGAGGCGGCCCAGGTTCTACCCTACGAGCAGTACTTC
CASSQEAAQVLPYEQYF
>TRBV5-1|TRBJ1-5|-|16|-
TGCGCCAGCAGCGCCTCTCAAAACAGGAGATATCAGCCCCAGCATTTT
CASSASQNRRYQPQHF
>TRBV12-3/TRBV12-4|TRBJ2-3|-|15|TRBD1
TGTGCCAGCAGTCCTCCGACAGGGCCTGGGGATACGCAGTATTTT
CASSPPTGPGDTQYF
>TRBV7-8|TRBJ1-5|-|18|-
TGTGCCAGCAGCTTAGACGTGGCAGCCACCGCTAGCAATCAGCCCCAGCATTTT
CASSLDVAATASNQPQHF
>TRBV12-3/TRBV12-4|TRBJ1-4|-|17|TRBD1
TGTGCCAGCAGTTACCAGGGGGTCGGTGGGGCTAATGAAAAACTGTTTTTT
CASSYQGVGGANEKLFF
>TRBV11-2|TRBJ2-3|-|16|TRBD2
TGTGCCAGCAGCTTAGAGTCCGGGGGGTACACAGATACGCAGTATTTT
CASSLESGGYTDTQYF
>TRBV2|TRBJ1-2|few|12|-
TGTGCCAGCACCATACAGAACTATGGCTACACCTTC
CASTIQNYGYTF
>TRBV10-3|TRBJ2-7|few|14|-
TGTGCCATCAGTCCGGCAGGTGCCTCCTACGAGCAGTACTTC
CAISPAGASYEQYF
>TRBV6-5|TRBJ1-2|-|14|-
TGTGCCAGCAGTTACGGTGGGGAGGGCTATGGCTACACCTTC
CASSYGGEGYGYTF
>TRBV12-3/TRBV12-4|TRBJ1-1|many|17|-
TGTGCCAGCAGCTTGGTTGGGGGAACTTTTATGAACACTGAAGCTTTCTTT
CASSLVGGTFMNTEAFF
>TRBV6-5|TRBJ2-1|few|13|-
TGTGCCAGCAGTTACTCGACCCACAATGAGCAGTTCTTC
CASSYSTHNEQFF
>TRBV7-2|TRBJ1-2|many|13|-
TGTGCCAGCAGCCCCGAGTTTCACTATGGCTACACCTTC
CASSPEFHYGYTF
>TRBV19|TRBJ1-1|-|13|TRBD1
TGTGCCAGTACCAGGGGGCAAATCACTGCAGCTTTCTTT
CASTRGQITAAFF
>TRBV25-1|TRBJ2-5|-|14|TRBD2
TGTGCCAGCAAATCGGCGGGGGGGCTTGAGACCCAGTACTTC
CASKSAGGLETQYF
>TRBV6-1|TRBJ2-3|-|15|-
TGTGCCAGCAAACCCGAGCGGTCTAGCACAGATACGCAGTATTTT
CASKPERSSTDTQYF
>TRBV5-4|TRBJ2-5|few|15|-
TGTGCCAGCAGACGACCGGGACTCGGGGAAGAGACCCAGTACTTC
CASRRPGLGEETQYF
>TRBV19|TRBJ1-5|-|17|-
TGTGCCAGTACTCCCACTGGGGCAGGGGCCCTTAATCAGCCCCAGCATTTT
CASTPTGAGALNQPQHF